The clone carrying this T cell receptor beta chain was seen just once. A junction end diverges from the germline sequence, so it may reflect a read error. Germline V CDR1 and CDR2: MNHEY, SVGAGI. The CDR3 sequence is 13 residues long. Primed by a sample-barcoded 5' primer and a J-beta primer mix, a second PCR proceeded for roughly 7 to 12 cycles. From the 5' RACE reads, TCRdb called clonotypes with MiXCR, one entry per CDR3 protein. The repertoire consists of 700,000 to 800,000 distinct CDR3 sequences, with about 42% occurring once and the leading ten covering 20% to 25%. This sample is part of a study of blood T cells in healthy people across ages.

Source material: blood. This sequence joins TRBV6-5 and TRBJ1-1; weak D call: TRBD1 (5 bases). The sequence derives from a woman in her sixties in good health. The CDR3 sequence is CAGSYPRGTEAFF. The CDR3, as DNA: TGTGCCGGCAGTTACCCGAGGGGCACTGAAGCTTTCTTT.